This entry concerns a single T cell receptor (beta chain). Its antigen is not yet known. Base qualities are not at hand, and no much larger clone is one base apart. The trim is 3 bases for V and 6 bases for J, with a gap of 14 bases between the germline ends. The CDR3 has 15 amino acids, counting the end cysteine and phenylalanine. CDR3 DNA is the only sequence kept; it has 45 bases, read in frame from the first base. CDR1 and CDR2 are read off the germline V gene (reference sequence) as MNHEY and SMNVEV. The data derive from a study of shared clonotypes between healthy human individuals (TCRdb year 2020). Context from the whole study: Three men and a couple of women, aged 18 to 49 years, made up the cohort. For each donor, CD4 naive and CD4 memory were each run on three plates, CD8 naive on two plates, and CD8 memory on one plate. Blood TCR repertoires of a handful of healthy adults were deeply sequenced to estimate repertoire size and the extent of clonotype sharing between individuals. To increase sequencing depth and limit assay-specific biases, different laboratories used diverse techniques to prepare libraries and sequence TCR repertoires. Per donor, leukapheresis produced somewhere between about 0.94 and 10 billion PBMCs. Overall study results and their limits: Only blood was sampled, and tissue TCR repertoires likely differ from those in blood. Clonotypes shared by all four sorted-subset donors showed higher generation probabilities than non-shared clonotypes. The small number of donors limited the genetic and exposure-history diversity represented. Incomplete sequencing was indicated by rarefaction of sorted-subset datasets, despite the large sequencing depth. Pairwise subsampling indicated that sequencing depth was expected to affect the degree of clonotype sharing among donors. Naive subsets generally had larger estimated clonotype richness than memory subsets. Sharing across four donors was observed for around 5% of naive CD4, over 3% of naive CD8, 2% to 2.5% of memory CD4, and roughly 0.4% of memory CD8 clonotypes.

TCR CDR3 regions were amplified from genomic DNA by multiplex PCR using the deep immunoSEQ assay. Extracted genomic DNA from each cell subset was distributed evenly across all wells of several immunoSEQ 96-well plates, and each plate was treated as a replicate. For sorted subsets, 200 to 250 ng of genomic DNA, equivalent to 25,000 to 30,000 T cell genomes, went into each replicate PCR. Purified libraries were quantified with a Qubit 3.0 fluorometer, sized on a Bioanalyzer 2100, and re-quantified with the KAPA Library Quantification kit. Every immunoSEQ 96-well plate was sequenced on a separate single-read 150-cycle Illumina NextSeq 550 flow cell. The authors' analysis ran thus. Because the immunoSEQ output held only junctional sequences and lacked quality scores, the filtering could not match the filtering applied to full-length reads. To assign V/J genes and CDR3, sequences were annotated using PyIR, a Python wrapper for IgBLAST v1.9, with IMGT germline references. Reads were removed for weak V/J assignments (E-value above 1e-6), missing CDR3, stop codons, out-of-frame junctions, or ambiguous translated residues. V3J clonotypes were defined as sequences sharing the same inferred V gene, J gene, and CDR3 amino acid sequence. The percentage overlap between two repertoires was calculated by dividing the number of shared unique clonotypes by the size of the smaller repertoire. RTK rarefaction, the Chao1 estimator, and Recon v2.1 estimates of unobserved clonotypes were used to assess repertoire richness. Generation probabilities for all TCRbeta clonotypes obtained by the gDNA method from a handful of donors were computed using OLGA. TCRdb provides this immuneACCESS table in a form limited to in-frame rearrangements. Some clones are lacking; in checked studies, under half of them reflect an unresolved V gene, and why the rest are absent is not known. V and J calls and clone size are copied from that table; D and trimming were computed from the DNA. This sample holds 2 million to 3 million clones; 90% to 95% were observed only once. The top ten clonotypes cover around 0.15% of the sample.

The donors were healthy, HIV-negative adults with no recently reported acute infections or vaccinations. Every donor was a Caucasian adult living in Nashville, Tennessee, USA. Magnetic negative selection was used to enrich CD4+ T cells, after which naive cells were positively selected on CD45RA and the negative fraction became the memory subset. Blood was collected by leukapheresis, and PBMCs were isolated by Ficoll-Histopaque density gradient centrifugation and then cryopreserved in liquid nitrogen vapor phase. Analytical flow cytometry was used to check the purity and quantity of every magnetically sorted T cell population. From each sorted fraction, genomic DNA was isolated and quantified by UV absorbance on a Nanodrop 2000c.

The receptor comes from a man between 18 and 29 years old in good health. The V gene is TRBV27 and the J gene is TRBJ2-2; a weak D assignment points to TRBD1 (5 bases agree). Sequenced: naive CD4+ T cells sorted from blood. The cell subset or site label, read with the paper, signifies: CD45RA+ positively selected. In nucleotides, the sequence is TGTGCCAGCAGTTTGAACAGGTTCAGCCCCGGGGAGCTGTTTTTT. It encodes CASSLNRFSPGELFF.